This TCR beta chain was recovered during a study of blood T cell repertoires in COVID-19. This CDR3 is 13 amino acids long. Per germline, CDR1 ENHRY and CDR2 SYGVKD. V dropped 5 bases and J dropped 6; count of bases not matched to a gene: 4. The data were produced by immunoSEQ multiplex PCR, yet TCRdb's version contains in-frame clones alone and is incomplete. The data show around 290,000 clones, with approximately 90% seen just once and 2% to 2.5% held by the top ten. This chain joins TRBV10-3 and TRBJ2-1; 7 positions agree with TRBD1. The source is a woman aged 60-75 years in a cohort exposed to, infected with or recovered from COVID-19 (not recorded which). Specimen: PBMCs or T cells enriched from blood (not recorded which). CDR3 in DNA: TGTGCCATCAGTATTGGGACAGCCAATGAGCAGTTCTTC. Amino acids: CAISIGTANEQFF.